This T cell receptor beta chain was identified in a study of graft-versus-host responses after intestinal transplantation. Study in general: Those transplanted obtained multivisceral, liver-intestinal, or isolated intestinal grafts. Every one of the recipients received anti-thymocyte globulin induction and afterwards took tacrolimus and steroids for about 3 years.

The assay was immunoSEQ multiplex PCR, and TCRdb's table has in-frame clones only and misses some. The table records 45,000 to 50,000 clones, 92% of them present only once. Turning to this clone: Its matching antigen is unknown.

CDR1 and CDR2 from the germline V gene are SGHNT and YYREEE (reference sequence). The CDR3 sequence is 14 residues long. Trimming cost V 1 base and J 8 bases; bases outside gene matches: 6. The V and J genes are TRBV5-4 and TRBJ2-1; 7 bases line up with TRBD1. The specimen comprised unstimulated CD4+ T cells sorted from spleen or lymph node cells, sampled before transplant. The TCR sequence derives from a human donor who was the organ donor for an intestinal transplant. DNA for the CDR3: TGTGCCAGCAGCTTGTGGAACAGGGGTGATGAGCAGTTCTTC. Its protein product is CASSLWNRGDEQFF.